The 27 T cell receptor beta chains presented below share a single source sample, sequenced in a study of T cells in Graves' hyperthyroidism and ophthalmopathy. Researchers amplified the TCR beta CDR3 regions from RNA transcripts. The HTBI primer set drove a first-round RT-PCR of the TCR CDR3. TCRdb re-called the multiplex PCR reads with MiXCR, one entry per CDR3 protein. The sample contains more than 300,000 distinct CDR3 sequences, approximately 15% of which appear only once. Source material: blood. The source is a woman in her sixties or seventies with Graves' hyperthyroidism.

This clonotype was seen ten or more times. V and J are TRBV9 and TRBJ2-1, with TRBD2 identical over 8 bases. V lost 2 bases and J lost 7; bases outside the gene matches: 8. CDR3 length: 15 amino acids. The V gene's germline CDR1 is SGDLS and CDR2 YYNGEE. The CDR3 bases are TGTGCCAGCAGCGTCGGGAGGGTTCTCGGAAATGAGCAGTTCTTC. It is translated as CASSVGRVLGNEQFF.

This rearrangement joins TRBV27 to TRBJ2-2, with a possible D match to TRBD1 (6 bases). Trimming cost V 5 bases and J 3 bases, with 7 bases left between them. This CDR3 is 13 amino acids long. Germline CDR1 and CDR2: MNHEY and SMNVEV (reference sequence). The CDR3 is CASSNRDTGELFF. The CDR3 DNA follows: TGTGCCAGCAGTAACAGGGACACCGGGGAGCTGTTTTTT.

This clonotype was observed at least ten times. V is TRBV5-4 and J is TRBJ2-7; 7 bases line up with TRBD2. V gave up 4 bases and J gave up 4 bases; unmatched junction bases: 14. Per germline, CDR1 SGHNT and CDR2 YYREEE (reference sequence). This CDR3 has 16 amino acids. The CDR3 protein is CASSANIAGGIYEQYF. DNA for the CDR3: TGTGCCAGCAGCGCAAATATAGCGGGCGGAATTTACGAGCAGTACTTC.

There are many counts of this clonotype. The chain uses TRBV20-1 and TRBJ2-7; D may be TRBD2 (5 bases). Germline V gene data show CDR1 as DFQATT and CDR2 as SNEGSKA (reference sequence). This CDR3 region has 18 residues. V was cut by 1 base and J by 0 bases, with 22 bases left in between. The CDR3 sequence: CSARGAGLAYPNSYEQYF. DNA of the CDR3: TGCAGTGCTAGAGGAGCCGGGCTAGCCTACCCAAACTCCTACGAGCAGTACTTC.

This chain uses TRBV19 with TRBJ1-2; 8 bases fit TRBD1. CDR1 is LNHDA, CDR2 SQIVND, per germline (reference sequence). The CDR3 contains 14 residues. V lost 9 bases to trimming and J lost 1 base; unmatched junction nucleotides: 7. The CDR3 spells CASALGQGNYGYTF. The CDR3 DNA reads as TGTGCCAGCGCCTTAGGACAGGGTAACTATGGCTACACCTTC.

This clonotype was seen at least ten times. V is TRBV5-5 and J is TRBJ1-1; D unclear. The germline V gene encodes CDR1 SGHKS and CDR2 YYEKEE (reference sequence). Trimming cost V 6 bases and J 2 bases, with 14 bases left between them. The CDR3 has 14 amino acids. CDR3 protein: CASTKGLQNTEAFF. CDR3 bases: TGTGCCAGCACCAAAGGGCTACAAAACACTGAAGCTTTCTTT.

V gene TRBV6-1 combines with J gene TRBJ2-5; 7 positions match TRBD1. Germline V gene lookup returns CDR1 MNHNS and CDR2 SASEGT. The CDR3 spans 15 residues. V was clipped by 4 bases and J by 5 bases; unmatched bases: 10. The CDR3 is CASSALGGVRETQYF. As DNA, the CDR3 is TGTGCCAGCAGTGCCCTAGGGGGCGTGAGGGAGACCCAGTACTTC.

This clonotype appeared many times. The gene calls are TRBV11-2 and TRBJ2-6; 7 bases align to TRBD1. There are 17 residues in the CDR3. The germline gives CDR1 SGHAT, CDR2 FQNNGV. V gave up 4 bases and J gave up 0 bases; unmatched junction bases: 6. The CDR3 DNA reads TGTGCCAGCAGCTCGCCTCGGGACAGCTCTGGGGCCAACGTCCTGACTTTC. Translation: CASSSPRDSSGANVLTF.

This clonotype was detected a few times. The chain combines TRBV30 with TRBJ1-2; 12 bases map to TRBD1. V trimming: 2 bases; J trimming: 4 bases; junction bases outside the gene matches: 11. The CDR3 loop spans 17 amino acids. Per the germline V gene, CDR1 is GTSNPN and CDR2 is SVGIG (reference sequence). The CDR3 DNA is TGTGCCTGGAGTAGTTTGGGACAGGGGGCAGACCGCTATGGCTACACCTTC. The encoded protein is CAWSSLGQGADRYGYTF.

This clonotype has at least ten counts. The rearrangement uses TRBV5-1 and TRBJ2-3; D is perhaps TRBD1 (6 bases). The CDR3 runs to 13 residues. Germline values: CDR1 SGHRS, CDR2 YFSETQ. Trimming shortened V by 6 bases and J by 3 bases, and 11 bases separated the two germline ends. CDR3 sequence: CASTRTGTDTQYF. The CDR3 bases are TGCGCCAGCACCCGCACAGGGACAGATACGCAGTATTTT. Drawing the rest from reference TRBV5-1 and TRBJ2-3, the complete variable domain is KAGVTQTPRYLIKTRGQQVTLSCSPISGHRSVSWYQQTPGQGLQFLFEYFSETQRNKGNFPGRFSGRQFSNSRSEMNVSTLELGDSALYLCASTRTGTDTQYFGPGTRLTVL.

This clonotype ranks as medium-sized. This rearrangement joins TRBV24-1 to TRBJ2-3, with a weak D call TRBD2 (6 bases). Germline lookup yields CDR1 KGHDR and CDR2 SFDVKD. The CDR3 extends over 16 amino acids. Trimming removed 6 bases at V and 0 bases at J, with 15 bases between. The CDR3 region has the DNA TGTGCCACCAGTCGTCGGGGCGGGGCAAGCACAGATACGCAGTATTTT. Residues: CATSRRGGASTDTQYF.

CDR3 region: CASSFLPGLAGEYEQFF. CDR3 nucleotides: TGTGCCAGCAGTTTCCTCCCGGGACTAGCGGGAGAATATGAGCAGTTCTTC. The V gene is TRBV28, the J gene TRBJ2-1; 14 positions match TRBD2. The ends lost 3 bases at V and 8 bases at J; junction bases unmatched: 9. The CDR3 contains 17 residues. Germline CDR1 is MDHEN and CDR2 is SYDVKM.

The chain couples TRBV18 to TRBJ2-3; the D is unclear. Per the germline V gene, CDR1 is KGHSH and CDR2 is LQKENI. The CDR3 is made up of 12 amino acids. Trimming took 3 bases from V and 3 from J, leaving 4 bases between them. The CDR3 region is CASSPETDTQYF. In nucleotides, the CDR3 is TGTGCCAGCTCACCTGAGACAGATACGCAGTATTTT.

This clonotype was seen repeatedly, ten times or more. This sequence joins TRBV24-1 and TRBJ1-5; 8 nucleotides match TRBD1. The CDR3 contains 15 residues. CDR1 KGHDR and CDR2 SFDVKD come from the germline V gene. The ends lost 4 bases at V and 5 bases at J; junction bases unmatched: 6. This CDR3 is CATSDHGQGDQPQHF. CDR3 coding DNA: TGTGCCACCAGTGACCATGGACAGGGCGATCAGCCCCAGCATTTT.

In this sample, this clonotype turned up many times. CDR3 sequence reads: CATGTFQTSGRASYEQYF. CDR3 DNA sequence: TGTGCCACCGGGACCTTCCAGACTAGCGGGAGGGCCTCTTACGAGCAGTACTTC. V and J are TRBV2 and TRBJ2-7; TRBD2 matches 14 bases. The junction had 18 bases not matched to a gene; V was cut back by 10 bases and J by 4 bases. Germline CDR1 and CDR2: SNHLY and FYNNEI. CDR3 length equals 18 residues.

This clonotype was counted ten times or more. This chain joins TRBV6-2 or TRBV6-3 and TRBJ2-7; no definite D call. CDR3 size: 11 residues. V lost 8 bases and J lost 4, with 9 bases in between. Germline V gene data show CDR1 as MNHEY and CDR2 as SVGEGT. Here the CDR3 DNA reads TGTGCCAGCCAGGCGGCTTACGAGCAGTACTTC. This codes for CASQAAYEQYF.

This clonotype was seen repeatedly, ten times or more. This chain joins TRBV3-1 and TRBJ1-2, with 7 bases lining up with TRBD1. Looked up from germline, CDR1 is LGHDT and CDR2 is YNNKEL (reference sequence). The CDR3 sequence is 10 residues long. Unmatched junction bases numbered 5, after V lost 5 bases and J lost 14 bases. The CDR3 nucleotides are TGTGCCAGCAGCGGGACAGCGGCAACCTTC. It encodes CASSGTAATF.

This clonotype was counted only a few times. The genes are TRBV3-1 and TRBJ2-3; 7 positions match TRBD2. CDR3 size: 16 residues. CDR1 is LGHDT and CDR2 is YNNKEL in the germline V gene (reference sequence). V gave up 3 bases and J gave up 8 bases; unmatched junction bases: 14. For the CDR3, the DNA is TGTGCCAGCAGCCAGCCCGGTGGAGCGGGAAGGGGTACGCAGTATTTT. Protein sequence: CASSQPGGAGRGTQYF.

There are many counts of this clonotype. The V and J genes are TRBV10-3 and TRBJ2-7; D remains unclear. The length of the CDR3 is 13 residues. V lost 3 bases and J 3 bases, leaving 9 bases between the germline ends. Germline CDR1 is ENHRY and CDR2 is SYGVKD. CDR3: CAISDGTIYEQYF. The CDR3 nucleotides read TGTGCCATCAGTGACGGCACCATCTACGAGCAGTACTTC.

This clonotype was counted ten times or more. The CDR3 nucleotides are TGCAGTGCTCTGCGAGGGATAGGGCAGCCCCAGCATTTT. Residues: CSALRGIGQPQHF. The chain combines TRBV20-1 with TRBJ1-5; D gene uncertain. V shed 5 bases and J shed 7 bases, with 15 bases lying between them. Germline V gives CDR1 DFQATT, CDR2 SNEGSKA (reference sequence). This CDR3 is built from 13 residues.

There are many counts of this clonotype. The rearrangement uses TRBV6-1 and TRBJ1-5; D unclear. The CDR3 has 14 amino acids. Trimming removed 7 bases at V and 0 bases at J, with 10 bases between. Germline values: CDR1 MNHNS, CDR2 SASEGT. This CDR3 reads CASMGPNSNQPQHF. In DNA form, the CDR3 reads TGTGCCAGCATGGGCCCGAATAGCAATCAGCCCCAGCATTTT.

This rearrangement joins TRBV7-9 to TRBJ2-3; no clear D gene. Germline CDR1 and CDR2: SEHNR and FQNEAQ (reference sequence). Between the trimmed V and J ends, which lost 1 base and 7 bases, there was a span of 9 bases. The CDR3 has 13 residues. The CDR3 DNA is TGTGCCAGCAGCTTAGAACCGACTTATACGCAGTATTTT. Protein product: CASSLEPTYTQYF.

This clonotype showed up many times. The V gene is TRBV5-4, the J gene TRBJ1-2, with TRBD1 as a possible D gene (6 bases). Germline loops: CDR1 SGHNT, CDR2 YYREEE (reference sequence). The CDR3 loop spans 13 amino acids. Trimming took 4 bases from V and 7 from J, leaving 14 bases between them. CDR3 region: CASSTDRFGGYTF. In DNA form, the CDR3 reads TGTGCCAGCAGCACAGACAGGTTTGGTGGCTACACCTTC.

This clonotype came up a few times. The chain combines TRBV6-2 or TRBV6-3 with TRBJ2-4, with D possibly being TRBD1 or TRBD2 (6 bases each). V was cut by 10 bases and J by 6 bases, with 19 bases left in between. The CDR3 extends over 14 amino acids. Germline-derived CDR1 and CDR2 are MNHEY and SVGEGT. The CDR3 sequence is CATYQGGRRNIQYF. DNA of the CDR3: TGTGCCACCTACCAAGGGGGGCGGCGAAACATTCAGTACTTC.

This clonotype was observed at least ten times. The chain has TRBV3-1 and TRBJ2-3; D not resolved. The V gene's germline CDR1 is LGHDT and CDR2 YNNKEL (reference sequence). This CDR3 has 13 residues. Trimming left V 0 bases short and J 3 bases short, with 4 bases between. CDR3 residues: CASSQDTTDTQYF. CDR3 nucleotide sequence: TGTGCCAGCAGCCAAGATACTACAGATACGCAGTATTTT.

V gene TRBV29-1 combines with J gene TRBJ2-3; TRBD2 matches 10 bases. Germline CDR1 reads SQVTM; CDR2 reads ANQGSEA. The CDR3 consists of 16 residues. The J segment lost 6 bases and the V segment lost 3 bases, leaving 12 bases of the junction unmatched. In nucleotides, the CDR3 is TGCAGCGTTGAGGTCGGTAGCGGGAGGCGGGTGGATACGCAGTATTTT. Translating gives CSVEVGSGRRVDTQYF.

This clonotype has a handful of counts. CDR3 residues: CSAADRTVNTGELFF. In DNA, the CDR3 is TGCAGTGCTGCCGACCGGACAGTGAACACCGGGGAGCTGTTTTTT. J is TRBJ2-2 and V is TRBV20-1, with D perhaps TRBD1 (6 bases). The V gene lost 5 bases and the J gene lost 1 base, with 14 bases spanning the gap. Germline V gene data show CDR1 as DFQATT and CDR2 as SNEGSKA (reference sequence). This CDR3 has 15 residues.